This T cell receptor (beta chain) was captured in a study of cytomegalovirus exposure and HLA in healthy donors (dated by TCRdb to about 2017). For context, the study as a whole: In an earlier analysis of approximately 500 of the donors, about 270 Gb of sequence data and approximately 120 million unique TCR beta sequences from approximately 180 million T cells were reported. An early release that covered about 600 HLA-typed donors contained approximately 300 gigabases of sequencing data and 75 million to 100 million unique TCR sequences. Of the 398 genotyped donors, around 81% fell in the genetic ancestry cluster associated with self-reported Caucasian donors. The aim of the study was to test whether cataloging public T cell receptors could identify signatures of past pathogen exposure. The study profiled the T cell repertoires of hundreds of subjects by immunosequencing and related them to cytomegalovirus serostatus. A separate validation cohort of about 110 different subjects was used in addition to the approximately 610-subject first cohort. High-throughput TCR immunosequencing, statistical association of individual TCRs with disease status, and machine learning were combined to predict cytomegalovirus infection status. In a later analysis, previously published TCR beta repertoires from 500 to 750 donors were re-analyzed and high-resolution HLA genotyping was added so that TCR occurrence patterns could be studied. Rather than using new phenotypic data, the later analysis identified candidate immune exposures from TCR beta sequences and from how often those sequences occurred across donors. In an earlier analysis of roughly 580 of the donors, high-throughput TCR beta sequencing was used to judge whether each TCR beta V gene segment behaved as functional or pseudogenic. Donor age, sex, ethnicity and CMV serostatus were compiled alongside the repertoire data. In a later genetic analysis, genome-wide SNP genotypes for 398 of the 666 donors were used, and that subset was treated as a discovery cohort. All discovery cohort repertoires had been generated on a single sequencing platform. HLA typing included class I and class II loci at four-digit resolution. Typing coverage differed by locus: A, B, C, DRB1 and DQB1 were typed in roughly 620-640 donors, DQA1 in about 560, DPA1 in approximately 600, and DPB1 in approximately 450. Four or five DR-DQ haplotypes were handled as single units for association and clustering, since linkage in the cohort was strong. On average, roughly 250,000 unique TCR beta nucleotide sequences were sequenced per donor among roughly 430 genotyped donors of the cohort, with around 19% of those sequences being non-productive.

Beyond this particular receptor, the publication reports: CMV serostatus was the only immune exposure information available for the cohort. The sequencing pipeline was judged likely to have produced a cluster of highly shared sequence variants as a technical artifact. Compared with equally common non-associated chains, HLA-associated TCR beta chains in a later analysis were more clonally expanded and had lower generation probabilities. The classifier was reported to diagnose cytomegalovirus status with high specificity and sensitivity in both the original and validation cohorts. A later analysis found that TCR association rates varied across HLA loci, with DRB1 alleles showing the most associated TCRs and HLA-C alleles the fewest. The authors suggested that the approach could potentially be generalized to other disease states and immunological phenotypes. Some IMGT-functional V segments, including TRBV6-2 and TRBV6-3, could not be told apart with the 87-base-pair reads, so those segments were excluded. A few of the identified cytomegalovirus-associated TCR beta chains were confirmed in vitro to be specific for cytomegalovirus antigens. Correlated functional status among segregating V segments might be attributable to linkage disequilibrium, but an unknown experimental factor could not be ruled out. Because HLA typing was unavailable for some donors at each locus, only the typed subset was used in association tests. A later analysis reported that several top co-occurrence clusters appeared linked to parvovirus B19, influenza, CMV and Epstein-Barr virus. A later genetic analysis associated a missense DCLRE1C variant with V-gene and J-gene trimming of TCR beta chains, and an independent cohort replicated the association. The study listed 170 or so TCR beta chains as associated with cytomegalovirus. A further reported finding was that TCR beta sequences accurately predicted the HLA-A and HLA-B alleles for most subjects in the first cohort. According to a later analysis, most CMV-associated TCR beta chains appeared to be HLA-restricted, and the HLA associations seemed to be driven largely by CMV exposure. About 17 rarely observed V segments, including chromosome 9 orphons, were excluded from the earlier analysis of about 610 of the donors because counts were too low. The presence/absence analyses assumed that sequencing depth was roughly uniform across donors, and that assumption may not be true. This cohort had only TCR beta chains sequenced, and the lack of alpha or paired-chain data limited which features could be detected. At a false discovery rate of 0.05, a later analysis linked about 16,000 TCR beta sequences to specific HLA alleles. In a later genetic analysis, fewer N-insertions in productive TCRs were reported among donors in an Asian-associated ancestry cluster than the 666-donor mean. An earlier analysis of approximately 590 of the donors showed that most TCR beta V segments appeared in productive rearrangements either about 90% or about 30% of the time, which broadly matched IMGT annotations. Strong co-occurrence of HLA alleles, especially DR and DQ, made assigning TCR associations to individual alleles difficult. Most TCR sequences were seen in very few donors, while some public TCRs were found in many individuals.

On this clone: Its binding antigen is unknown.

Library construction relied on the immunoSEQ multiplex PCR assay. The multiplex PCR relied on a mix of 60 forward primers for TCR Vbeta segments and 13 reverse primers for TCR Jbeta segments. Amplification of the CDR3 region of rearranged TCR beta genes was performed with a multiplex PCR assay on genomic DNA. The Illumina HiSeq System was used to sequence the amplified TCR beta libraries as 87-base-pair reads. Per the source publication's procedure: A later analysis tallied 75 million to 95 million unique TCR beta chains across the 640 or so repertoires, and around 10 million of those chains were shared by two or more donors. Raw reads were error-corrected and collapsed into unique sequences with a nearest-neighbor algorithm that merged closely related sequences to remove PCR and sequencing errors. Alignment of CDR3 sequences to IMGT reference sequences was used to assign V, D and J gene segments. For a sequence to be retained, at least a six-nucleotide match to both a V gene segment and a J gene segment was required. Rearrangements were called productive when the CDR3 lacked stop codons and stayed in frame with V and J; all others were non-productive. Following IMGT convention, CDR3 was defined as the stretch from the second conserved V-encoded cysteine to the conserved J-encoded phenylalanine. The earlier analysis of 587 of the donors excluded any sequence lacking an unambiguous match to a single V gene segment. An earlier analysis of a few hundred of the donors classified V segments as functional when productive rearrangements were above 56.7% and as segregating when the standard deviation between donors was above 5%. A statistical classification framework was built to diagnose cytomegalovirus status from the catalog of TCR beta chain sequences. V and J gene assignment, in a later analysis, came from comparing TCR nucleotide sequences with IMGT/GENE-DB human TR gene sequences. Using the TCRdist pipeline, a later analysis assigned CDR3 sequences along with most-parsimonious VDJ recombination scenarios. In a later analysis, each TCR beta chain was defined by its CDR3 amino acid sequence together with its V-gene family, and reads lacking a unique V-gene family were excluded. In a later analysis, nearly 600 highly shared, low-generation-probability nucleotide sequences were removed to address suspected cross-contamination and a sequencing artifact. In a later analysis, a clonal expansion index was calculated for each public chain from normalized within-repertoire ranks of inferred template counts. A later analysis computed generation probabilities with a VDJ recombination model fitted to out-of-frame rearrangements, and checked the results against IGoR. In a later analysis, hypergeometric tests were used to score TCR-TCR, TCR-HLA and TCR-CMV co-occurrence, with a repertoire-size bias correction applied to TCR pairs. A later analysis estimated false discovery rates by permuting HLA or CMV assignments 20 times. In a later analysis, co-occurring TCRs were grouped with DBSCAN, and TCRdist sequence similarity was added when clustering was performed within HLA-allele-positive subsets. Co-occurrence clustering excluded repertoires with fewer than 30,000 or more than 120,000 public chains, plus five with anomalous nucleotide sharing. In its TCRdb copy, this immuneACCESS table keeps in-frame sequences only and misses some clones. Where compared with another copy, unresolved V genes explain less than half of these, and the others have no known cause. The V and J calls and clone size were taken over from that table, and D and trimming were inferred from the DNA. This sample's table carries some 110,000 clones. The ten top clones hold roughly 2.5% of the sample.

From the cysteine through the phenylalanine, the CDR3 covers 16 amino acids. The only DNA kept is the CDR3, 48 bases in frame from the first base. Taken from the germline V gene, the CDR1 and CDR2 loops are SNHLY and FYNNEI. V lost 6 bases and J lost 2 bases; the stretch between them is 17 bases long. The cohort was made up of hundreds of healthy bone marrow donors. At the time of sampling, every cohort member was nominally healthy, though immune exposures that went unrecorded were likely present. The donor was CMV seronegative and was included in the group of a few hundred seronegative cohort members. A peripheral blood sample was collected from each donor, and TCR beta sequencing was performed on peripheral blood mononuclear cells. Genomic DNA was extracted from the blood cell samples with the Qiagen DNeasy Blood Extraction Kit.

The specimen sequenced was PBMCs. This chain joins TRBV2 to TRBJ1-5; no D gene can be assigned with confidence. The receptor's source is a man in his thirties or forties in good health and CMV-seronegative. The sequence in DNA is TGTGCCAGCAGCGGAGACCGTATCGGGGGCAATCAGCCCCAGCATTTT. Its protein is CASSGDRIGGNQPQHF.